Listed below are T cell receptor beta chains from one sample, sequenced in a study of breast tumors, draining lymph nodes, adjacent tissues. TCRdb itself ran the multiplex PCR reads through MiXCR, one entry per CDR3 protein. The sample has under 250,000 distinct CDR3 sequences, about 32% seen once. The sample was axillary lymph node tissue. The receptor set was obtained from a female donor with breast cancer. Some clones in this sample may be carry-over from other donors' samples. Both conserved end residues are part of each CDR3. D genes are given only for firm matches. Some rows mark clone size as missing; the rest say once, few, many or name a class of expanded clone.

d_gene: -
v_gene: TRBV19
abundance: many
j_gene: TRBJ1-5
CDR3aa: CASSIADGLSNQPQHF
CDR3nt: TGTGCCAGTAGTATAGCCGACGGCCTTAGCAATCAGCCCCAGCATTTT

d_gene: -
v_gene: TRBV6-6
abundance: many
j_gene: TRBJ2-1
CDR3aa: CASSYSVNEQFF
CDR3nt: TGTGCCAGCAGTTACTCGGTTAATGAGCAGTTCTTC

d_gene: -
v_gene: TRBV28
abundance: many
j_gene: TRBJ1-5
CDR3aa: CASSFRGRVVNQPQHF
CDR3nt: TGTGCCAGCAGTTTCCGGGGCAGGGTCGTCAATCAGCCCCAGCATTTT

d_gene: TRBD2
v_gene: TRBV30
abundance: many
j_gene: TRBJ2-7
CDR3aa: CAWSVLAGVEQYF
CDR3nt: TGTGCCTGGAGTGTACTAGCGGGAGTTGAGCAGTACTTC

d_gene: -
v_gene: TRBV6-6
abundance: few
j_gene: TRBJ1-1
CDR3aa: CASSPAMNTEAFF
CDR3nt: TGTGCCAGCAGTCCCGCAATGAACACTGAAGCTTTCTTT

d_gene: -
v_gene: TRBV2
abundance: many
j_gene: TRBJ2-7
CDR3aa: CASSDSQDLSYEQYF
CDR3nt: TGTGCCAGCAGTGACTCCCAGGACCTCTCCTACGAGCAGTACTTC

d_gene: -
v_gene: TRBV28
abundance: -
j_gene: TRBJ1-2
CDR3aa: CASSPQGNYGYTF
CDR3nt: TGTGCCAGCAGTCCCCAGGGTAACTATGGCTACACCTTC

d_gene: -
v_gene: TRBV20-1
abundance: many
j_gene: TRBJ1-4
CDR3aa: CSARREGEKLFF
CDR3nt: TGCAGTGCTAGACGCGAAGGGGAAAAACTGTTTTTT

d_gene: TRBD2
v_gene: TRBV30
abundance: many
j_gene: TRBJ2-3
CDR3aa: CAWKAGGDTQYF
CDR3nt: TGTGCCTGGAAAGCGGGAGGGGATACGCAGTATTTT

d_gene: -
v_gene: TRBV2
abundance: many
j_gene: TRBJ2-5
CDR3aa: CASSEAPTTQETQYF
CDR3nt: TGTGCCAGCAGTGAAGCCCCCACGACCCAAGAGACCCAGTACTTC

d_gene: -
v_gene: TRBV5-5
abundance: many
j_gene: TRBJ1-6
CDR3aa: CASSFVDVLSSPLHF
CDR3nt: TGTGCCAGCAGCTTCGTCGACGTATTGAGTTCACCCCTCCACTTT

d_gene: TRBD1
v_gene: TRBV20-1
abundance: many
j_gene: TRBJ2-7
CDR3aa: CSARDPRQGPSEQYF
CDR3nt: TGCAGTGCTAGAGATCCCCGACAGGGGCCGAGCGAGCAGTACTTC

d_gene: TRBD2
v_gene: TRBV6-2/TRBV6-3
abundance: many
j_gene: TRBJ2-5
CDR3aa: CASSPLGGLAGGYQETQYF
CDR3nt: TGTGCCAGCAGTCCCCTCGGGGGACTAGCGGGAGGGTACCAAGAGACCCAGTACTTC

d_gene: TRBD2
v_gene: TRBV7-3
abundance: -
j_gene: TRBJ2-1
CDR3aa: CASSSRGLAGVTSSYNEQFF
CDR3nt: TGTGCCAGCAGCTCCCGGGGACTAGCGGGAGTCACGAGCTCCTACAATGAGCAGTTCTTC

d_gene: -
v_gene: TRBV30
abundance: many
j_gene: TRBJ2-6
CDR3aa: CAWRSSGANVLTF
CDR3nt: TGTGCCTGGCGGAGCTCTGGGGCCAACGTCCTGACTTTC

d_gene: -
v_gene: TRBV7-8
abundance: many
j_gene: TRBJ1-3
CDR3aa: CASSPHRGNTIYF
CDR3nt: TGTGCCAGCAGCCCCCATCGGGGAAACACCATATATTTT

d_gene: TRBD1
v_gene: TRBV20-1
abundance: many
j_gene: TRBJ2-2
CDR3aa: CSARYWDRGLTGELFF
CDR3nt: TGCAGTGCTAGATACTGGGACAGGGGATTAACCGGGGAGCTGTTTTTT

d_gene: TRBD1
v_gene: TRBV9
abundance: many
j_gene: TRBJ2-1
CDR3aa: CASRPPTGGSYNEQFF
CDR3nt: TGTGCCAGCAGACCTCCCACAGGGGGCTCCTACAATGAGCAGTTCTTC

d_gene: -
v_gene: TRBV2
abundance: many
j_gene: TRBJ2-7
CDR3aa: CASARGSTLSYEQYF
CDR3nt: TGTGCCAGCGCCCGCGGATCCACCCTCTCCTACGAGCAGTACTTC

d_gene: TRBD1
v_gene: TRBV20-1
abundance: many
j_gene: TRBJ1-5
CDR3aa: CSAPGTVSNQPQHF
CDR3nt: TGCAGTGCCCCTGGGACAGTCAGCAATCAGCCCCAGCATTTT

d_gene: TRBD2
v_gene: TRBV6-6
abundance: -
j_gene: TRBJ2-1
CDR3aa: CASSHSSAGGGYNEQFF
CDR3nt: TGTGCCAGCAGTCACTCGTCGGCGGGAGGGGGATACAATGAGCAGTTCTTC

d_gene: TRBD2
v_gene: TRBV7-6
abundance: many
j_gene: TRBJ2-2
CDR3aa: CASSFLAGPVNTGELFF
CDR3nt: TGTGCCAGCAGCTTCTTAGCGGGCCCAGTTAACACCGGGGAGCTGTTTTTT

d_gene: -
v_gene: TRBV19
abundance: many
j_gene: TRBJ2-7
CDR3aa: CASSINVVRGEQYF
CDR3nt: TGTGCCAGTAGTATAAACGTAGTGAGAGGGGAGCAGTACTTC

d_gene: TRBD2
v_gene: TRBV20-1
abundance: many
j_gene: TRBJ2-7
CDR3aa: CSALGGSEDEQYF
CDR3nt: TGCAGTGCCCTCGGCGGGAGTGAGGACGAGCAGTACTTC

d_gene: -
v_gene: TRBV28
abundance: many
j_gene: TRBJ1-5
CDR3aa: CASTSNQPQHF
CDR3nt: TGTGCCAGCACCTCCAATCAGCCCCAGCATTTT

d_gene: TRBD2
v_gene: TRBV7-9
abundance: -
j_gene: TRBJ2-3
CDR3aa: CASSRRGLAGNNEQYF
CDR3nt: TGTGCCAGCAGCCGTCGGGGACTAGCGGGGAACAATGAGCAGTATTTT

d_gene: -
v_gene: TRBV7-3
abundance: many
j_gene: TRBJ2-5
CDR3aa: CASSLTQGGGQETQYF
CDR3nt: TGTGCCAGCAGCTTGACCCAGGGGGGCGGGCAGGAGACCCAGTACTTC

d_gene: TRBD1
v_gene: TRBV7-8
abundance: many
j_gene: TRBJ2-5
CDR3aa: CASSLAGGLRETQYF
CDR3nt: TGTGCCAGCAGCTTAGCAGGGGGCCTAAGAGAGACCCAGTACTTC

d_gene: TRBD1
v_gene: TRBV11-2
abundance: -
j_gene: TRBJ1-6
CDR3aa: CASRRGGAGGRPLHF
CDR3nt: TGTGCCAGCAGACGAGGGGGGGCAGGGGGTAGGCCCCTCCACTTT

d_gene: TRBD2
v_gene: TRBV6-2/TRBV6-3
abundance: -
j_gene: TRBJ2-3
CDR3aa: CASSHSGECGLAGTPDTQYF
CDR3nt: TGTGCCAGCAGTCACTCGGGGGAATGCGGACTAGCGGGGACTCCAGATACGCAGTATTTT

d_gene: -
v_gene: TRBV14
abundance: many
j_gene: TRBJ2-3
CDR3aa: CASSQTEDTSTDTQYF
CDR3nt: TGTGCCAGCAGCCAGACGGAGGATACTAGCACAGATACGCAGTATTTT

d_gene: -
v_gene: TRBV18
abundance: many
j_gene: TRBJ2-3
CDR3aa: CASSPPLGTDTQYF
CDR3nt: TGTGCCAGCTCACCACCCCTGGGCACAGATACGCAGTATTTT

d_gene: -
v_gene: TRBV27
abundance: -
j_gene: TRBJ1-2
CDR3aa: CASSLSGIYGYTF
CDR3nt: TGTGCCAGCAGTTTATCAGGGATCTATGGCTACACCTTC

d_gene: -
v_gene: TRBV30
abundance: many
j_gene: TRBJ1-5
CDR3aa: CAWSIGLEDQPQHF
CDR3nt: TGTGCCTGGAGTATAGGCCTTGAGGATCAGCCCCAGCATTTT

d_gene: TRBD1
v_gene: TRBV5-1
abundance: many
j_gene: TRBJ2-2
CDR3aa: CASSLNRGQGGELFF
CDR3nt: TGCGCCAGCAGCTTGAACAGGGGGCAAGGCGGGGAGCTGTTTTTT

d_gene: TRBD2
v_gene: TRBV5-1
abundance: many
j_gene: TRBJ2-7
CDR3aa: CASSLALGPSGRAKEQYF
CDR3nt: TGCGCCAGCAGCTTGGCCCTGGGGCCCAGCGGGAGGGCGAAGGAGCAGTACTTC

d_gene: -
v_gene: TRBV28
abundance: few
j_gene: TRBJ1-2
CDR3aa: CASSLLGQDKNNYGYTF
CDR3nt: TGTGCCAGCAGTTTATTGGGCCAGGACAAAAATAACTATGGCTACACCTTC

d_gene: TRBD2
v_gene: TRBV5-6
abundance: many
j_gene: TRBJ2-5
CDR3aa: CASSLSPGTSGRPYQETQYF
CDR3nt: TGTGCCAGCAGCTTGTCCCCCGGGACTAGCGGGAGGCCGTACCAAGAGACCCAGTACTTC

d_gene: TRBD2
v_gene: TRBV10-1
abundance: -
j_gene: TRBJ2-1
CDR3aa: CASSEGVAGVNEQFF
CDR3nt: TGCGCCAGCAGTGAGGGGGTAGCGGGAGTCAATGAGCAGTTCTTC

d_gene: -
v_gene: TRBV20-1
abundance: few
j_gene: TRBJ2-4
CDR3aa: CSARENSGDPAKNIQYF
CDR3nt: TGCAGTGCTAGAGAGAATAGCGGAGACCCAGCCAAAAACATTCAGTACTTC

d_gene: -
v_gene: TRBV29-1
abundance: -
j_gene: TRBJ1-4
CDR3aa: CSVVRRHEKLFF
CDR3nt: TGCAGCGTGGTCAGGAGGCATGAAAAACTGTTTTTT

d_gene: TRBD2
v_gene: TRBV5-5
abundance: many
j_gene: TRBJ2-7
CDR3aa: CASSSRLAVSYEQYF
CDR3nt: TGTGCCAGCAGCTCAAGACTAGCGGTATCCTACGAGCAGTACTTC

d_gene: -
v_gene: TRBV2
abundance: few
j_gene: TRBJ1-1
CDR3aa: CASSEFVWGAPNTEAFF
CDR3nt: TGTGCCAGCAGTGAATTTGTATGGGGGGCCCCGAACACTGAAGCTTTCTTT

d_gene: -
v_gene: TRBV5-1
abundance: -
j_gene: TRBJ2-7
CDR3aa: CASSLAGREQYF
CDR3nt: TGCGCCAGCAGCCTCGCGGGGCGGGAGCAGTACTTC

d_gene: TRBD2
v_gene: TRBV5-4
abundance: many
j_gene: TRBJ2-7
CDR3aa: CASSLFAGGRRSYEQYF
CDR3nt: TGTGCCAGCAGCTTGTTTGCGGGAGGAAGGCGCTCCTACGAGCAGTACTTC

d_gene: -
v_gene: TRBV2
abundance: -
j_gene: TRBJ1-6
CDR3aa: CASSAIQQHNSPLHF
CDR3nt: TGTGCCAGCAGTGCCATACAGCAGCATAATTCACCCCTCCACTTT

d_gene: -
v_gene: TRBV4-2
abundance: many
j_gene: TRBJ2-3
CDR3aa: CAGSQLRTDTQYF
CDR3nt: TGTGCCGGCAGCCAATTGAGAACAGATACGCAGTATTTT

d_gene: -
v_gene: TRBV6-2/TRBV6-3
abundance: few
j_gene: TRBJ2-7
CDR3aa: CASSHPQKFESEQYF
CDR3nt: TGTGCCAGCAGTCACCCGCAGAAGTTTGAAAGCGAGCAGTACTTC

d_gene: -
v_gene: TRBV7-3
abundance: many
j_gene: TRBJ2-2
CDR3aa: CASSLTISGELFF
CDR3nt: TGTGCCAGCAGCTTAACGATATCCGGGGAGCTGTTTTTT

d_gene: TRBD2
v_gene: TRBV11-3
abundance: many
j_gene: TRBJ2-1
CDR3aa: CASSLGAREGLDEQFF
CDR3nt: TGTGCCAGCAGCTTAGGAGCGCGGGAGGGTTTGGATGAGCAGTTCTTC

d_gene: -
v_gene: TRBV4-3
abundance: many
j_gene: TRBJ1-6
CDR3aa: CASSPDGNSPLHF
CDR3nt: TGCGCCAGCAGCCCCGACGGGAATTCACCCCTCCACTTT

d_gene: TRBD1
v_gene: TRBV11-3
abundance: -
j_gene: TRBJ2-1
CDR3aa: CASRVPGPIRQGAIYNEQFF
CDR3nt: TGTGCCAGCCGCGTGCCTGGCCCGATTAGACAGGGGGCCATCTACAATGAGCAGTTCTTC

d_gene: TRBD2
v_gene: TRBV6-2/TRBV6-3
abundance: -
j_gene: TRBJ2-5
CDR3aa: CASSYTTSGGPGFTQYF
CDR3nt: TGTGCCAGCAGTTACACGACTAGCGGGGGCCCGGGGTTTACCCAGTACTTC

d_gene: -
v_gene: TRBV9
abundance: once
j_gene: TRBJ1-2
CDR3aa: CASSVGGTYGYTF
CDR3nt: TGTGCCAGCAGCGTAGGTGGGACCTATGGCTACACCTTC